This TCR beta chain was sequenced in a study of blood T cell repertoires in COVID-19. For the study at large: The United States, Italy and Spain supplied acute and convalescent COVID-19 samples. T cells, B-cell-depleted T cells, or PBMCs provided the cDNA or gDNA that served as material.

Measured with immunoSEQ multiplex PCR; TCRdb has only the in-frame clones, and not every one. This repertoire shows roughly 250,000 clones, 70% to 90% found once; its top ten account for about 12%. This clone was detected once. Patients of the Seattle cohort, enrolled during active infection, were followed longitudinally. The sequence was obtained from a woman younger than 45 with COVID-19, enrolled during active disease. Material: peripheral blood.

For the CDR3, the DNA is TGTGCCAGCAGCTTACTTCGGAGCTACAATGAGCAGTTCTTC. Translating gives CASSLLRSYNEQFF. The chain carries TRBV11-2 and TRBJ2-1; D unclear. V lost 2 bases, J lost 3 bases, and 8 bases lay in between. This CDR3 comprises 14 residues. The germline CDR1 and CDR2 sequences are SGHAT and FQNNGV.